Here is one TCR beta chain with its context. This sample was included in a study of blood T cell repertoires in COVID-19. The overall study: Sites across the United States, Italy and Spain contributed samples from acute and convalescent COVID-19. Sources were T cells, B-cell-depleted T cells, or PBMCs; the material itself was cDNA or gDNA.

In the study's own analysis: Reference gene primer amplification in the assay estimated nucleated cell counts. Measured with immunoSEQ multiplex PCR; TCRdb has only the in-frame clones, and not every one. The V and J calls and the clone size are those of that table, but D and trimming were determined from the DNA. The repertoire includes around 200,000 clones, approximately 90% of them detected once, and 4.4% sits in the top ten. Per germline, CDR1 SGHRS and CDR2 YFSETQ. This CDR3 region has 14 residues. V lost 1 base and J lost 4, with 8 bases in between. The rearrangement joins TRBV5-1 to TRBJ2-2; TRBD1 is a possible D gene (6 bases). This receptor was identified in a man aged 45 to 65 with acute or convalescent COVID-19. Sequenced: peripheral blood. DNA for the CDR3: TGCGCCAGCAGCTTGACAGGGCCCACCGGGGAGCTGTTTTTT. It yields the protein CASSLTGPTGELFF.